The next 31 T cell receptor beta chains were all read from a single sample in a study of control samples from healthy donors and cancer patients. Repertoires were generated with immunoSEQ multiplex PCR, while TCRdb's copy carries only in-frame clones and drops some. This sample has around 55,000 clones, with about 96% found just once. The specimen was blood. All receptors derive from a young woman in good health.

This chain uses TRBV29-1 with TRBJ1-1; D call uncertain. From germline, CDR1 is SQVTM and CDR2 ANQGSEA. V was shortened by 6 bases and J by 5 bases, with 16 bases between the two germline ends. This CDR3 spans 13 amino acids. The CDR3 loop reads CSVPNRAGTEAFF. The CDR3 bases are TGCAGCGTCCCTAACCGGGCGGGAACTGAAGCTTTCTTT.

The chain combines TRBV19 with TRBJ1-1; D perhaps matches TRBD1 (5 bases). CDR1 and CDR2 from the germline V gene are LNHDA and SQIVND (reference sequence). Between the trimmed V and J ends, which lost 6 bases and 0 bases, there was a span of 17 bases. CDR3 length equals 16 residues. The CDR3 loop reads CASRAEPGRVNTEAFF. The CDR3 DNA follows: TGTGCCAGTAGGGCGGAACCGGGCAGGGTGAACACTGAAGCTTTCTTT.

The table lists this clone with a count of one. CDR3 DNA: TGTGCCAGCAGCCAAGTTAGTGAGACCCAGTACTTC. Residues: CASSQVSETQYF. This rearrangement joins TRBV3-1 (or the pseudogene TRBV3-2) to TRBJ2-5; D not certain. Germline V gives CDR1 LGHDT, CDR2 YNNKEL (reference sequence). The CDR3 extends over 12 amino acids. V lost 1 base, J lost 5 bases, and 5 bases lay in between.

The CDR3 DNA sequence: TGTGCCAGCAGCTTAGGTAACAGGGTCCCCGAGACCCAGTACTTC. Translating it yields CASSLGNRVPETQYF. J is TRBJ2-5 and V is TRBV7-2; D is perhaps TRBD1 (6 bases). The CDR3 extends over 15 amino acids. V dropped 1 base and J dropped 5 bases, with 14 bases sitting between them. Germline V gene data show CDR1 as SGHTA and CDR2 as FQGNSA.

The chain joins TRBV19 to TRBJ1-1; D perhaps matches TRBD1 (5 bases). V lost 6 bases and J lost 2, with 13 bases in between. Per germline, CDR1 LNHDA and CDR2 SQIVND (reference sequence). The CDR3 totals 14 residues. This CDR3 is CASSPYGTNTEAFF. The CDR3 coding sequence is TGTGCCAGTAGCCCCTACGGGACTAACACTGAAGCTTTCTTT.

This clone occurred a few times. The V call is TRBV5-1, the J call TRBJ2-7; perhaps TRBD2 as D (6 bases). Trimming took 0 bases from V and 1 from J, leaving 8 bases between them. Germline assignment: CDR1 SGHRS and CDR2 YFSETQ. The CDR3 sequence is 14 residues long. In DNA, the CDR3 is TGCGCCAGCAGCTTGGGACTAGGTTCCTACGAGCAGTACTTC. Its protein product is CASSLGLGSYEQYF.

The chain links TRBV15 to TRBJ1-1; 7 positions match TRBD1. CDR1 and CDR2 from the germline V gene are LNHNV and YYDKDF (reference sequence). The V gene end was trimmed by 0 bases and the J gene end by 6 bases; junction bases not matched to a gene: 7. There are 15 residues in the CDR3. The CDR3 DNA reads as TGTGCCACCAGCAGAGAAGGGACAGTCGCCTCTGAAGCTTTCTTT. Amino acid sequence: CATSREGTVASEAFF. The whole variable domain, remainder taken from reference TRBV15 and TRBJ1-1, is DAMVIQNPRYQVTQFGKPVTLSCSQTLNHNVMYWYQQKSSQAPKLLFHYYDKDFNNEADTPDNFQSRRPNTSFCFLDIRSPGLGDTAMYLCATSREGTVASEAFFGQGTRLTVV.

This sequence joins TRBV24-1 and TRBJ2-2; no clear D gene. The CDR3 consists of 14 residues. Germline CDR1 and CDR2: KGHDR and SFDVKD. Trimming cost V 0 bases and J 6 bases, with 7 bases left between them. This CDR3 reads CATSDLLISGELFF. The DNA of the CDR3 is TGTGCCACCAGTGATTTGCTGATTTCCGGGGAGCTGTTTTTT.

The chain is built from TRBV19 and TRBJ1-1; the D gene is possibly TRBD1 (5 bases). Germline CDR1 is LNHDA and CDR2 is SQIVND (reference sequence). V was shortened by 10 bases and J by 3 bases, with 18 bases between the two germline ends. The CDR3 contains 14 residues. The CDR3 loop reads CATSKGNLDTEAFF. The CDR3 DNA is TGTGCCACCTCCAAGGGGAATTTGGACACTGAAGCTTTCTTT.

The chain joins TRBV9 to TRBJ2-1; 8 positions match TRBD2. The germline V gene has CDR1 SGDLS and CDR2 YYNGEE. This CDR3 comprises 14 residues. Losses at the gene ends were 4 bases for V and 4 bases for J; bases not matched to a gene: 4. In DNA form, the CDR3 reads TGTGCCAGCAGCCATAGACTAGCGTACAATGAGCAGTTCTTC. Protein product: CASSHRLAYNEQFF.

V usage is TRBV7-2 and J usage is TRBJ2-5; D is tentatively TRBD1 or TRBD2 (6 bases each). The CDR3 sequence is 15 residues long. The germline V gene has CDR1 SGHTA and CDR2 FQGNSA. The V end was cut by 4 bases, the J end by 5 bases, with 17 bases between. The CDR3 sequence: CASSWKGGPKETQYF. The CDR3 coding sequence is TGTGCCAGCAGCTGGAAGGGGGGCCCAAAGGAGACCCAGTACTTC.

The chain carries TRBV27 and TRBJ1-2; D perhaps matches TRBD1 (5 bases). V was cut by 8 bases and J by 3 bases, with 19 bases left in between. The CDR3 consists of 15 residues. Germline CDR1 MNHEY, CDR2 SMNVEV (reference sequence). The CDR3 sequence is CASATSRSGDYGYTF. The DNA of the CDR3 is TGTGCCAGCGCAACGTCACGGTCGGGGGACTATGGCTACACCTTC.

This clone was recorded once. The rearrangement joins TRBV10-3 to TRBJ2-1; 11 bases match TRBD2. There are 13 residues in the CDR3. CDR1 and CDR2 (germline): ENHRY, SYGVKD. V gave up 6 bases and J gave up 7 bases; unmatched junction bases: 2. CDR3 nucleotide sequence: TGTGCCATCAGGCTAGCGGGGGGTAATGAGCAGTTCTTC. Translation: CAIRLAGGNEQFF.

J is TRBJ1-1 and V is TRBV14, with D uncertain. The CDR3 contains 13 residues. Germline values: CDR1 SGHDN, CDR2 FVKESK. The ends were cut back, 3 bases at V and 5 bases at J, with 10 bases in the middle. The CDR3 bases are TGTGCCAGCAGCCATCCGGAAGGGACTGAAGCTTTCTTT. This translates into CASSHPEGTEAFF.

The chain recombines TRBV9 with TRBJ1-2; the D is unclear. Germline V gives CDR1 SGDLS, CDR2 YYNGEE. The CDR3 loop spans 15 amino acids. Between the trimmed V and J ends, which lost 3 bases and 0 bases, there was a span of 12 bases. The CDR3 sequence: CASSARGTTNYGYTF. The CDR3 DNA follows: TGTGCCAGCAGCGCCCGCGGAACCACTAACTATGGCTACACCTTC.

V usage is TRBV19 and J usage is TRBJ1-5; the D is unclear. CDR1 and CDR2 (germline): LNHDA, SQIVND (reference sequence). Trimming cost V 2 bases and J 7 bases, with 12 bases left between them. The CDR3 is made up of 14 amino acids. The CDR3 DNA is TGTGCCAGTAGTATAAGGGAGGGCGGACAGCCCCAGCATTTT. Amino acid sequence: CASSIREGGQPQHF. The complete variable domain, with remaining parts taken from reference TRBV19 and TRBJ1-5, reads DGGITQSPKYLFRKEGQNVTLSCEQNLNHDAMYWYRQDPGQGLRLIYYSQIVNDFQKGDIAEGYSVSREKKESFPLTVTSAQKNPTAFYLCASSIREGGQPQHFGDGTRLSIL.

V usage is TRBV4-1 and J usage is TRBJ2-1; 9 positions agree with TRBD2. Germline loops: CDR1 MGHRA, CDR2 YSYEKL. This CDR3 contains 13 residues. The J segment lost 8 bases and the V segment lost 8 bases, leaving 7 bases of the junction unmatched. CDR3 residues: CASRGLASHEQFF. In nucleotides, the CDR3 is TGCGCCAGCCGAGGACTAGCGTCGCATGAGCAGTTCTTC.

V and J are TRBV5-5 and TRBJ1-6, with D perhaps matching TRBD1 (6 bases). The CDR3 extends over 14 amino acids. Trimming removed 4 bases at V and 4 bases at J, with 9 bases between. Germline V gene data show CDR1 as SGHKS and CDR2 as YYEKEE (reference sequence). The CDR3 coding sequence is TGTGCCAGCAGCCAGACAGGTTATAATTCACCCCTCCACTTT. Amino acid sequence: CASSQTGYNSPLHF.

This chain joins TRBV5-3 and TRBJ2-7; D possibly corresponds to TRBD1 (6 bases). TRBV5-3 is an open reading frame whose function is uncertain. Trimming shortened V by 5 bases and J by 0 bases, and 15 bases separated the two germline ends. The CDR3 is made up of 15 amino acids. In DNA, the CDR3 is TGTGCCAGAAGACTCGGACAGTTTCCCTCCTACGAGCAGTACTTC. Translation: CARRLGQFPSYEQYF.

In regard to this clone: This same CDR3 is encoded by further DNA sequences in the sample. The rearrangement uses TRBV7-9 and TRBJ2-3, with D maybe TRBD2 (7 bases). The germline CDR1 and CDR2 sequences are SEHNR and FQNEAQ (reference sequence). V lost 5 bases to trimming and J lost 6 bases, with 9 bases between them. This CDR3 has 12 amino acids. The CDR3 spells CASSPGGDTQYF. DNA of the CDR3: TGTGCCAGCAGCCCGGGGGGCGATACGCAGTATTTT. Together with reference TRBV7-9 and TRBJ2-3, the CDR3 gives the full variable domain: DTGVSQNPRHKITKRGQNVTFRCDPISEHNRLYWYRQTLGQGPEFLTYFQNEAQLEKSRLLSDRFSAERPKGSFSTLEIQRTEQGDSAMYLCASSPGGDTQYFGPGTRLTVL.

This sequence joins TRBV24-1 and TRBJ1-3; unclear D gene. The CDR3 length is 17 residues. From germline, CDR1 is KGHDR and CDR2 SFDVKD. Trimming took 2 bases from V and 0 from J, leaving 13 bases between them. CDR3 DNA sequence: TGTGCCACCAGTGATTACGAGGACGGGTTCTCTGGAAACACCATATATTTT. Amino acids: CATSDYEDGFSGNTIYF.

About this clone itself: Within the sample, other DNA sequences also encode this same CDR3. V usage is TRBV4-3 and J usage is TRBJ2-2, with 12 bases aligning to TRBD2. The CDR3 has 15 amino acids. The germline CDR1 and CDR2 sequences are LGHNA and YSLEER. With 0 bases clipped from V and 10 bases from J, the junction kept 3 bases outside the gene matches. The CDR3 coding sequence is TGCGCCAGCAGCCAAGAACTAGCGGGGGGACTGGAGCTGTTTTTT. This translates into CASSQELAGGLELFF.

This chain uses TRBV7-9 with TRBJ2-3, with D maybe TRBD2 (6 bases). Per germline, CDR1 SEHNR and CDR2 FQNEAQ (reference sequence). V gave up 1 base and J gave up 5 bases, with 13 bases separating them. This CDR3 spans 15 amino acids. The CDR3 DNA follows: TGTGCCAGCAGCTTAGTGCGGGGTTTTGGAGATACGCAGTATTTT. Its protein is CASSLVRGFGDTQYF. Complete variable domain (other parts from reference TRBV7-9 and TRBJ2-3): DTGVSQNPRHKITKRGQNVTFRCDPISEHNRLYWYRQTLGQGPEFLTYFQNEAQLEKSRLLSDRFSAERPKGSFSTLEIQRTEQGDSAMYLCASSLVRGFGDTQYFGPGTRLTVL.

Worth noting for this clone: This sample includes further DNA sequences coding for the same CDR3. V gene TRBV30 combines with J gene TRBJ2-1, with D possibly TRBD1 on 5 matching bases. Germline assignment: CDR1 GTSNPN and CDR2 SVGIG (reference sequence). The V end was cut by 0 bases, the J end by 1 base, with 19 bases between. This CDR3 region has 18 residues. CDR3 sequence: CAWSVGAVGSLSYNEQFF. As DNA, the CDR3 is TGTGCCTGGAGTGTAGGGGCCGTCGGCTCCTTATCCTACAATGAGCAGTTCTTC.

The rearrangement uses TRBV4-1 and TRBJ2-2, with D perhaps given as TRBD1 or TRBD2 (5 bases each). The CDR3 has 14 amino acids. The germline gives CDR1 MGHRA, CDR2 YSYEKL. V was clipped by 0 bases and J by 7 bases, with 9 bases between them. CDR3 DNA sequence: TGCGCCAGCAGCCAAGATCCGGGGCTCGGGGAGCTGTTTTTT. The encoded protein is CASSQDPGLGELFF.

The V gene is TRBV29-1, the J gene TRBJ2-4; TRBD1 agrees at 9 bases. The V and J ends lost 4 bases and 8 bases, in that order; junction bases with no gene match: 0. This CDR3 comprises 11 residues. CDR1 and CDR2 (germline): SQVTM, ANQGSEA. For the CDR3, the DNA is TGCAGCGTTGGACAGGGGGACATTCAGTACTTC. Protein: CSVGQGDIQYF.

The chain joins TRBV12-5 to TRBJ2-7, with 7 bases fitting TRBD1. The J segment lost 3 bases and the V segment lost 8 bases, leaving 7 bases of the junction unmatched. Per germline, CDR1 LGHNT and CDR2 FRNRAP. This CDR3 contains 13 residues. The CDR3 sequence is CASRDSNIYEQYF. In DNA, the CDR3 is TGTGCTAGTAGGGACAGTAACATCTACGAGCAGTACTTC.

The CDR3 here is CASSLGLGIQYF. CDR3 bases: TGTGCCAGCAGCTTGGGGCTCGGCATTCAGTACTTC. This chain joins TRBV5-4 and TRBJ2-4; no definite D call. V lost 0 bases and J 9 bases, leaving 7 bases between the germline ends. From germline, CDR1 is SGHNT and CDR2 YYREEE (reference sequence). The CDR3 covers 12 residues.

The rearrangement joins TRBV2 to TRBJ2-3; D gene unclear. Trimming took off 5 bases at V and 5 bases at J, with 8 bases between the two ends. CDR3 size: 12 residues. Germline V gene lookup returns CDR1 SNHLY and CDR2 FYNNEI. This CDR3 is CASSSRKDTQYF. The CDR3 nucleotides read TGTGCCAGCAGTTCTAGGAAAGATACGCAGTATTTT.

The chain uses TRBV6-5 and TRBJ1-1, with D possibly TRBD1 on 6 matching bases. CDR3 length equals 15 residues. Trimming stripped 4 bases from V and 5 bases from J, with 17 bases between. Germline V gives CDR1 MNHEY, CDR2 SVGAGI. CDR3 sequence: CASSLDWGAKTEAFF. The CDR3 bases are TGTGCCAGCAGTTTGGACTGGGGGGCGAAGACTGAAGCTTTCTTT.

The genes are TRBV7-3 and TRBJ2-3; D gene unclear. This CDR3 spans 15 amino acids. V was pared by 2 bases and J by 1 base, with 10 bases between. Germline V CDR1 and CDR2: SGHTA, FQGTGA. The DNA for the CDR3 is TGTGCCAGCAGCTTAGGCTTGCCTGGCACAGATACGCAGTATTTT. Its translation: CASSLGLPGTDTQYF. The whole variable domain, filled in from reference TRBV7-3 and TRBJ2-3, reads GAGVSQTPSNKVTEKGKYVELRCDPISGHTALYWYRQSLGQGPEFLIYFQGTGAADDSGLPNDRFFAVRPEGSVSTLKIQRTERGDSAVYLCASSLGLPGTDTQYFGPGTRLTVL.